This is a list of T cell receptor beta chains from one sample in a study of T cell changes during pregnancy in multiple sclerosis. Generated by immunoSEQ multiplex PCR, the TCRdb table keeps only in-frame clones and is missing some. The sample lists about 60,000 clones, 91% occurring once. The sequences come from CD4+ T cells from peripheral blood mononuclear cells, collected after pregnancy. Source of these receptors: a female donor in good health, enrolled as a control in a pregnancy study. Both conserved end residues are part of each CDR3. The D gene is left open where the match is weak. Rows give clone size only sometimes, using once, few, many, or a class for an expanded clone.

clone_size,d_call,j_call,v_call,cdr3_aa,cdr3_nt
once,.,TRBJ2-2,TRBV7-2,CASSSGHKNTGELFF,TGTGCCAGCAGTTCGGGACACAAGAACACCGGGGAGCTGTTTTTT
.,.,TRBJ2-5,TRBV9,CASSVQAGTQYF,TGTGCCAGCAGCGTACAGGCGGGGACCCAGTACTTC
.,TRBD2,TRBJ2-7,TRBV4-1,CASSQGYGGAGYEQYF,TGCGCCAGCAGCCAAGGTTACGGGGGGGCCGGGTACGAGCAGTACTTC
.,.,TRBJ1-5,TRBV9,CASSVEGGLNQPQHF,TGTGCCAGCAGCGTAGAAGGCGGACTAAACCAGCCCCAGCATTTT
.,.,TRBJ2-7,TRBV7-6,CASSPTTVSYEQYF,TGTGCCAGCAGTCCTACCACGGTATCCTACGAGCAGTACTTC
.,.,TRBJ1-2,TRBV9,CASSGTEANYGYTF,TGTGCCAGCAGCGGGACAGAAGCTAACTATGGCTACACCTTC
.,.,TRBJ1-6,TRBV9,CASSVDQGKNNSPLHF,TGTGCCAGCAGCGTAGACCAGGGGAAGAATAATTCACCCCTCCACTTT
.,TRBD2,TRBJ2-1,TRBV4-2,CASSQGDWTSGGKDEQFF,TGTGCCAGCAGCCAAGGAGATTGGACTAGCGGGGGGAAGGATGAGCAGTTCTTC
few,TRBD1,TRBJ1-2,TRBV19,CASSMDRVGGYTF,TGTGCCAGTAGTATGGACAGGGTCGGCGGCTACACCTTC
.,.,TRBJ2-2,TRBV7-7,CASSLGRQVNTGELFF,TGTGCTAGCAGCTTGGGCCGCCAGGTGAACACCGGGGAGCTGTTTTTT
.,TRBD1,TRBJ1-2,TRBV5-1,CASSLTGDSNYGYTF,TGCGCCAGCAGCTTAACAGGGGACTCTAACTATGGCTACACCTTC
.,TRBD1,TRBJ1-1,TRBV10-3,CAISPGQGVVNTEAFF,TGTGCCATCAGTCCGGGACAGGGGGTAGTGAACACTGAAGCTTTCTTT
.,TRBD1,TRBJ2-7,TRBV7-8,CASRGPSGQAYEQYF,TGTGCCAGCAGGGGACCGTCGGGACAGGCCTACGAGCAGTACTTC
.,.,TRBJ1-5,TRBV2,CASTQGDSNQPQHF,TGTGCCAGTACACAGGGAGATAGCAATCAGCCCCAGCATTTT
.,TRBD2,TRBJ2-1,TRBV19,CASSLGGARSYNEQFF,TGTGCCAGTAGCCTCGGGGGGGCGAGGTCCTACAATGAGCAGTTCTTC
.,TRBD1,TRBJ2-7,TRBV6-1,CAIVVRDRGSSQYF,TGTGCCATCGTCGTACGTGACAGGGGGTCGTCGCAGTACTTC
.,TRBD1,TRBJ2-2,TRBV7-8,CATGTGIGTGELFF,TGTGCCACCGGGACAGGGATAGGGACCGGGGAGCTGTTTTTT
.,.,TRBJ2-1,TRBV5-1,CASSPDIYNEQFF,TGCGCCAGCAGCCCTGACATTTACAATGAGCAGTTCTTC
once,.,TRBJ2-3,TRBV5-4,CASSSTGSSTDTQYF,TGTGCCAGCAGCTCAACAGGTTCTAGCACAGATACGCAGTATTTT
.,.,TRBJ2-5,TRBV7-6,CASSSTHRRQETQYF,TGTGCCAGCAGCTCGACTCATCGGAGGCAAGAGACCCAGTACTTC
.,.,TRBJ1-1,TRBV15,CATSRDYQVELNAEAFF,TGTGCCACCAGCAGAGATTATCAGGTAGAGCTCAACGCTGAAGCTTTCTTT
.,TRBD2,TRBJ2-1,TRBV11-2,CASTTGLAGYLENNEQFF,TGTGCCAGCACCACAGGACTAGCGGGGTACCTAGAAAACAATGAGCAGTTCTTC
.,.,TRBJ1-5,TRBV7-8,CASRKGQNQPQHF,TGTGCCAGCAGAAAGGGGCAGAATCAGCCCCAGCATTTT
.,TRBD1,TRBJ1-2,TRBV23-1,CASSTGVYGYTF,TGCGCCAGCAGTACAGGGGTATATGGCTACACCTTC
.,TRBD1,TRBJ1-1,TRBV25-1,CASSELTGGPNTEAFF,TGTGCCAGCAGTGAATTGACAGGGGGCCCGAACACTGAAGCTTTCTTT
.,TRBD1,TRBJ1-3,TRBV7-2,CASSPDRASGNTIYF,TGTGCCAGCAGCCCAGACAGGGCCTCTGGAAACACCATATATTTT
.,.,TRBJ2-2,TRBV7-3,CASSLDQRAANTGELFF,TGTGCCAGCAGCCTAGACCAGCGGGCGGCGAACACCGGGGAGCTGTTTTTT
.,.,TRBJ1-2,TRBV5-5,CASSLAPQANYGYTF,TGTGCCAGCAGCTTGGCACCCCAGGCTAACTATGGCTACACCTTC
.,TRBD1,TRBJ2-7,TRBV7-9,CASRGGTGSYEQYF,TGTGCCAGCAGGGGCGGGACAGGTTCCTACGAGCAGTACTTC
.,.,TRBJ2-3,TRBV11-3,CASSLVLALSTDTQYF,TGTGCCAGCAGCTTAGTTCTAGCCCTAAGCACAGATACGCAGTATTTT
.,TRBD1,TRBJ1-1,TRBV6-6,CASSYSFRGHTEAFF,TGTGCCAGCAGTTACTCTTTTAGGGGGCACACTGAAGCTTTCTTT
.,.,TRBJ1-1,TRBV2,CASRGQQLPNTEAFF,TGTGCCAGCAGAGGACAGCAACTCCCGAACACTGAAGCTTTCTTT
.,TRBD1,TRBJ1-4,TRBV27,CASSKDRGFGEKLFF,TGTGCCAGCAGTAAAGACAGGGGTTTCGGGGAAAAACTGTTTTTT
.,.,TRBJ2-7,TRBV11-2,CASSSLFTRYYEQYF,TGTGCCAGCAGCTCTCTTTTTACCAGGTACTACGAGCAGTACTTC
.,.,TRBJ1-5,TRBV19,CASSSLGGAFSNQPQHF,TGTGCCAGTAGCTCGCTAGGGGGGGCCTTTAGCAATCAGCCCCAGCATTTT
.,TRBD2,TRBJ2-1,TRBV25-1,CASSESLTSGGILDEQFF,TGTGCCAGCAGTGAATCCTTGACTAGCGGGGGGATATTGGATGAGCAGTTCTTC
.,.,TRBJ2-1,TRBV4-1,CASSSPTRSYNEQFF,TGCGCCAGCAGCTCCCCTACCCGCTCCTACAATGAGCAGTTCTTC
once,TRBD2,TRBJ2-3,TRBV29-1,CSVEDWGGGGSTDTQYF,TGCAGCGTTGAAGATTGGGGCGGGGGTGGTAGCACAGATACGCAGTATTTT
.,.,TRBJ2-1,TRBV5-6,CASNRGSSYNEQFF,TGTGCCAGCAACCGTGGGAGCTCCTACAATGAGCAGTTCTTC
.,TRBD2,TRBJ2-5,TRBV4-3,CASSQHRTSGGAVETQYF,TGCGCCAGCAGCCAGCACAGGACTAGCGGGGGGGCTGTTGAGACCCAGTACTTC
once,.,TRBJ1-2,TRBV6-6,CASSLLQGYGYTF,TGTGCCAGCAGTCTATTGCAGGGGTATGGCTACACCTTC
.,.,TRBJ1-2,TRBV5-6,CASSLGGRGGDYGYTF,TGTGCCAGCAGCTTGGGTGGCAGGGGAGGGGACTATGGCTACACCTTC
.,TRBD1,TRBJ2-7,TRBV6-5,CASSRDRTAYEQYF,TGTGCCAGCAGTCGGGACAGGACAGCCTACGAGCAGTACTTC